A selection of T cell receptor beta chains follows, all from one sample in a study of blood T cell repertoires in COVID-19. Generated by immunoSEQ multiplex PCR, the TCRdb table keeps only in-frame clones and is missing some. In the table there are approximately 100,000 clones, roughly 80% of which are singletons. Sample: peripheral blood. Receptors were obtained from a woman aged 80 or over with acute or convalescent COVID-19. CDR3s include the opening cysteine and the closing phenylalanine or tryptophan. Fields, in order: clone size, V gene, J gene, D gene, CDR3 protein, CDR3 DNA. D genes are given only for firm matches. Not all rows give a size; the values are once, few, many and, for expanded clones, a class.

size: NA
V: TRBV5-1
J: TRBJ2-7
D: TRBD1
CDR3: CASSLGSGQGTYEQYF
DNA: TGCGCCAGCAGCTTGGGGTCCGGACAGGGGACCTACGAGCAGTACTTC

size: NA
V: TRBV9
J: TRBJ1-5
D: NA
CDR3: CASSQAGDGNQPQHF
DNA: TGTGCCAGCAGCCAGGCGGGGGACGGCAATCAGCCCCAGCATTTT

size: few
V: TRBV14
J: TRBJ1-2
D: TRBD1
CDR3: CASSQSTGLPLYGYTF
DNA: TGTGCCAGCAGCCAATCGACAGGGCTCCCTCTTTATGGCTACACCTTC

size: NA
V: TRBV5-1
J: TRBJ2-7
D: TRBD1
CDR3: CASSLMSGQGQYF
DNA: TGCGCCAGCAGCTTGATGTCGGGACAGGGGCAGTACTTC

size: NA
V: TRBV2
J: TRBJ1-5
D: NA
CDR3: CASTPDGGSNQPQHF
DNA: TGTGCCAGCACCCCCGACGGGGGGAGCAATCAGCCCCAGCATTTT

size: many
V: TRBV28
J: TRBJ2-7
D: NA
CDR3: CASTPPRGKQYF
DNA: TGTGCCAGCACGCCCCCCCGGGGAAAGCAGTACTTC

size: once
V: TRBV10-3
J: TRBJ1-5
D: NA
CDR3: CAIKGSGDSNQPQHF
DNA: TGTGCCATCAAAGGTTCGGGAGATAGCAATCAGCCCCAGCATTTT

size: NA
V: TRBV2
J: TRBJ2-5
D: TRBD2
CDR3: CASTTVGTSGETQYF
DNA: TGTGCCAGCACCACCGTTGGGACTAGCGGAGAGACCCAGTACTTC

size: NA
V: TRBV6-6
J: TRBJ1-1
D: TRBD1
CDR3: CASSPPLSRVDRGRGVAEAFF
DNA: TGTGCCAGCAGTCCCCCCCTCTCTCGCGTTGACAGGGGGCGGGGGGTCGCTGAAGCTTTCTTT

size: NA
V: TRBV9
J: TRBJ1-3
D: TRBD1
CDR3: CASSGGRGHSGNTIYF
DNA: TGTGCCAGCAGCGGGGGCAGGGGGCATTCAGGAAACACCATATATTTT

size: NA
V: TRBV18
J: TRBJ1-3
D: TRBD1
CDR3: CASSRDRISGNTIYF
DNA: TGTGCCAGCTCCCGGGACAGGATCTCTGGAAACACCATATATTTT

size: few
V: TRBV19
J: TRBJ1-5
D: TRBD1
CDR3: CASSHQGVGQPQHF
DNA: TGTGCCAGTAGTCATCAGGGGGTGGGTCAGCCCCAGCATTTT

size: NA
V: TRBV19
J: TRBJ2-3
D: NA
CDR3: CASSVGARADTQYF
DNA: TGTGCCAGTAGTGTGGGGGCCCGGGCAGATACGCAGTATTTT

size: NA
V: TRBV5-6
J: TRBJ2-3
D: TRBD1
CDR3: CASSYDRGPGTDTQYF
DNA: TGTGCCAGCAGTTACGACAGGGGGCCCGGCACAGATACGCAGTATTTT

size: once
V: TRBV7-9
J: TRBJ2-2
D: NA
CDR3: CASSPQGRTGELFF
DNA: TGTGCCAGCAGCCCCCAGGGGCGCACCGGGGAGCTGTTTTTT

size: NA
V: TRBV5-1
J: TRBJ1-4
D: TRBD1
CDR3: CASSSGQGQEKLFF
DNA: TGCGCCAGCAGCTCGGGACAGGGTCAAGAAAAACTGTTTTTT

size: NA
V: TRBV11-2
J: TRBJ1-5
D: NA
CDR3: CASSTGGKDKGPQHF
DNA: TGTGCCAGCAGCACAGGAGGGAAGGATAAGGGGCCCCAGCATTTT

size: NA
V: TRBV7-2
J: TRBJ1-5
D: TRBD1
CDR3: CASSLGAYWTGGVQPQHF
DNA: TGTGCCAGCAGCTTAGGGGCTTATTGGACAGGGGGCGTTCAGCCCCAGCATTTT

size: NA
V: TRBV30
J: TRBJ1-2
D: NA
CDR3: CAWSAMTDNYGYTF
DNA: TGTGCCTGGAGCGCGATGACAGATAACTATGGCTACACCTTC

size: few
V: TRBV2
J: TRBJ1-4
D: TRBD1
CDR3: CATNDRDREKLFF
DNA: TGTGCCACCAACGACAGGGATAGGGAAAAACTGTTTTTT

size: NA
V: TRBV28
J: TRBJ1-4
D: TRBD1
CDR3: CASSLLGTGGTGLFF
DNA: TGTGCCAGCAGTCTGCTTGGGACAGGGGGGACGGGGTTGTTTTTT

size: few
V: TRBV5-4
J: TRBJ2-5
D: NA
CDR3: CASSQIGSPGETQYF
DNA: TGTGCCAGCAGCCAGATCGGGTCCCCGGGGGAGACCCAGTACTTC